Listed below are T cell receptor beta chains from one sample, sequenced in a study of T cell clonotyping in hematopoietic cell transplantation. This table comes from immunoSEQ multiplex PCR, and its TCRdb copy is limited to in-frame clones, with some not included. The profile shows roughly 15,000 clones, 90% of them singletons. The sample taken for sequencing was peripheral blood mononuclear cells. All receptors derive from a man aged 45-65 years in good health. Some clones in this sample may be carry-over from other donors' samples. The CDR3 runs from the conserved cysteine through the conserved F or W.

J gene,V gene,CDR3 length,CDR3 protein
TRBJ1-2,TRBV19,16,CASSMPGQQGNYGYTF
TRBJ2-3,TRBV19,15,CASSRSGGAGDTQYF
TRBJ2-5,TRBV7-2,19,CASSFPLLVRLAGEETQYF
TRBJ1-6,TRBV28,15,CASSVQTTGLSPLHF
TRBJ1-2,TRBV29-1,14,CSVEPADTIAGYTF
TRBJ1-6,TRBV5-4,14,CASSHQDTNSPLHF
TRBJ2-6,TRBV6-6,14,CASSLASGANVLTF
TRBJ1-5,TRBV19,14,CASSSPGLDQPQHF
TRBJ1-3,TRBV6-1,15,CASSWDSSTGNTIYF
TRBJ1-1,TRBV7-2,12,CASSLPWSDAFF
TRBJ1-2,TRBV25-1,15,CASSSVGGGDYGYTF
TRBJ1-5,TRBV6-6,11,CASSYMSKQHF
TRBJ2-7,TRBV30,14,CAWSRGAGHYEQYF
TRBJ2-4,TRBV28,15,CASSFPGASKNIQYF
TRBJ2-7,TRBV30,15,CAWSVLGQGGYEQYF
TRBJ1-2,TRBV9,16,CASSANPGTGGHGYTF
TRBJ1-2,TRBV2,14,CASSEDSGGRGYTF
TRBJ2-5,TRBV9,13,CASSAPPRETQYF
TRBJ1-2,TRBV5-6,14,CASSAWTRNYGYTF
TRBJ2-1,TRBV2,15,CASSVWTSGAGEQFF
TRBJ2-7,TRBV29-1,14,CSALIGGSIYEQYF
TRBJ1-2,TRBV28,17,CASSSRDSARVRDGYTF
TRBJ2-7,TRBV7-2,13,CASSSSSAHEQYF
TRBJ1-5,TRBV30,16,CAWSPTTGRSNQPQHF
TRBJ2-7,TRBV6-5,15,CASSYGQGRPYEQYF
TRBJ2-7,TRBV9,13,CASSVTPPDEQYF
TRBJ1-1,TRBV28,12,CASSLGSSEAFF
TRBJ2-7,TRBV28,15,CASRDQQGNTYEQYF
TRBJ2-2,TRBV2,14,CASSSAVNTGELFF
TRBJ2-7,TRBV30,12,CAWSVDGYEQYF
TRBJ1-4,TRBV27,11,CASGAWGKLFF
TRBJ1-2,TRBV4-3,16,CASSQDWEMAGYGYTF
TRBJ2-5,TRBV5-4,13,CASSLEGGETQYF
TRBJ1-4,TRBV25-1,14,CASSEYAGREKLFF
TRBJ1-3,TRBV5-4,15,CASSLDPGSGNTIYF
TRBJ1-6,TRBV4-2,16,CASSQDQNRLTSPLHF
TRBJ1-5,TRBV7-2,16,CASSLRGGSSNQPQHF
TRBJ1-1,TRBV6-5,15,CASRNRVGGNTEAFF
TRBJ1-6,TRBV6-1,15,CASTGRGDDNSPLHF
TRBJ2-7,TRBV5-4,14,CASSTSGGAGEQYF
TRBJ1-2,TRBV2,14,CASRTEGIGYGYTF
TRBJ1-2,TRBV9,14,CASSVGGQGRGYTF
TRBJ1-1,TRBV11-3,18,CASSLEAGALILNTEAFF
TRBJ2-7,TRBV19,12,CASSLRGAEQYF
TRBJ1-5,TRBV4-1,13,CASSQWGEQPQHF
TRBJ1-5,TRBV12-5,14,CASVAGAGNQPQHF
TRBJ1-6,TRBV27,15,CASSLVVAEHSPLHF
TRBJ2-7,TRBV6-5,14,CASSPGTGSYEQYF
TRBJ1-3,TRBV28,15,CASTPGQSSGNTIYF
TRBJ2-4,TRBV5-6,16,CASSLDRGSPKNIQYF
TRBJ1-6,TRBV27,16,CASSQQQGRGNSPLHF
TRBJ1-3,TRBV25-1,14,CASATPGSGNTIYF
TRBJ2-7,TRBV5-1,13,CASTTGTAYEQYF
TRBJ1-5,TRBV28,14,CASTLTGGNQPQHF
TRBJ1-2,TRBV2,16,CASSETTGEVSYGYTF